These 28 T cell receptor beta chains share one sample of origin, sequenced in a study of cytomegalovirus exposure and HLA in healthy donors. The PCR had 60 Vbeta and 13 Jbeta primers. Libraries were prepared by immunoSEQ multiplex PCR; TCRdb keeps only in-frame clonotypes and omits some of them. The top ten hold under 6.5% of the sample, which has about 43,000 clones, around 53% seen once. The material sequenced was PBMCs. The receptors stem from a man between 60 and 70 years old in good health and CMV-seronegative.

The chain couples TRBV7-3 to TRBJ2-5; 9 bases fit TRBD1. This CDR3 is built from 13 residues. CDR1 is SGHTA, CDR2 FQGTGA, per germline. J lost 4 bases, V lost 9 bases, and 6 bases had no gene match. CDR3 bases: TGTGCCAGTGGACAGGGGAATACAGAGACCCAGTACTTC. Amino acid sequence: CASGQGNTETQYF.

This clone was counted only a few times. This rearrangement joins TRBV6-1 to TRBJ1-1; possible D gene TRBD1, 6 bases. V was trimmed by 4 bases and J by 3 bases, leaving 12 bases between them. Germline CDR1 is MNHNS and CDR2 is SASEGT. This CDR3 region has 14 residues. Here the CDR3 reads CASSAQNRDTEAFF. In DNA, the CDR3 is TGTGCCAGCAGTGCGCAAAACAGGGACACTGAAGCTTTCTTT.

This clone was found a few times. The chain recombines TRBV9 with TRBJ2-6; TRBD1 matches at 7 bases. The germline gives CDR1 SGDLS, CDR2 YYNGEE. J lost 0 bases, V lost 0 bases, and 3 bases had no gene match. The CDR3 loop spans 17 amino acids. The CDR3 sequence is CASSVGAGGSGANVLTF. The CDR3 bases are TGTGCCAGCAGCGTAGGGGCAGGGGGCTCTGGGGCCAACGTCCTGACTTTC.

This clone has more than one count but fewer than ten. The rearrangement uses TRBV5-1 and TRBJ2-3; TRBD1 might be the D (6 bases). The germline CDR1 and CDR2 sequences are SGHRS and YFSETQ. Deletions cut 0 bases from V and 3 bases from J, with 8 bases between. The CDR3 contains 14 residues. CDR3 nucleotides: TGCGCCAGCAGCTTGGACAGGGATACAGATACGCAGTATTTT. Its translation is CASSLDRDTDTQYF.

The chain joins TRBV4-1 to TRBJ1-5, with 8 bases that match TRBD1. The V gene end was trimmed by 3 bases and the J gene end by 3 bases; junction bases not matched to a gene: 7. Germline V CDR1 and CDR2: MGHRA, YSYEKL. The CDR3 is made up of 16 amino acids. The CDR3 sequence is CASSQPDRGYNQPQHF. DNA of the CDR3: TGCGCCAGCAGCCAGCCTGACAGGGGATACAATCAGCCCCAGCATTTT.

The chain links TRBV9 to TRBJ2-4, with a tentative D call TRBD2 (6 bases). Germline CDR1 reads SGDLS; CDR2 reads YYNGEE. The ends were cut back, 4 bases at V and 6 bases at J, with 14 bases in the middle. CDR3 length: 14 residues. Here the CDR3 reads CASSPEEGGNIQYF. The CDR3 DNA is TGTGCCAGCAGCCCCGAGGAGGGTGGAAACATTCAGTACTTC. Using reference TRBV9 and TRBJ2-4 for the parts outside the CDR3, the full variable domain is DSGVTQTPKHLITATGQRVTLRCSPRSGDLSVYWYQQSLDQGLQFLIQYYNGEERAKGNILERFSAQQFPDLHSELNLSSLELGDSALYFCASSPEEGGNIQYFGAGTRLSVL.

In DNA form, the CDR3 reads TGCAGCGTACTTGGGGCGGGACAGGGTAACCGAGAGCAGTACTTC. It yields the protein CSVLGAGQGNREQYF. This chain links TRBV29-1 with TRBJ2-7, with TRBD1 identical over 9 bases. This CDR3 spans 15 amino acids. V shed 6 bases and J 7 bases; nucleotides not matched to a gene: 16. Germline-derived CDR1 and CDR2 are SQVTM and ANQGSEA.

The genes are TRBV5-1 and TRBJ2-7; 9 bases match TRBD2. CDR3 length equals 13 residues. Germline V gene lookup returns CDR1 SGHRS and CDR2 YFSETQ. Trimming removed 5 bases from V and 2 bases from J; junction bases left unmatched: 2. The CDR3 DNA reads as TGCGCCAGCAGGGCGGGAGGGCCCTACGAGCAGTACTTC. Residues: CASRAGGPYEQYF.

This clone was counted a few times. This chain uses TRBV11-2 with TRBJ2-1; 11 bases fit TRBD2. The V segment lost 3 bases and the J segment 9 bases; nucleotides outside the gene matches: 10. The CDR3 contains 16 residues. In germline, CDR1 is SGHAT, CDR2 FQNNGV. The DNA for the CDR3 is TGTGCCAGCAGCTTGGTAGCGGGAGGGCCTTTAGGTGAGCAGTTCTTC. This sequence encodes CASSLVAGGPLGEQFF.

The CDR3, as DNA: TGTGCCAGCAGCTCCATGAGGGGGCAAAAACTGTTTTTT. This codes for CASSSMRGQKLFF. The chain joins TRBV6-4 to TRBJ1-4; 7 nucleotides line up with TRBD1. The ends lost 6 bases at V and 9 bases at J; junction bases unmatched: 7. This CDR3 comprises 13 residues. The germline V gene has CDR1 MRHNA and CDR2 SNTAGT.

This sequence joins TRBV11-2 and TRBJ1-2, with 9 bases aligning to TRBD1. Germline CDR1 reads SGHAT; CDR2 reads FQNNGV. V gave up 3 bases and J gave up 8 bases; unmatched junction bases: 13. This CDR3 region has 16 residues. DNA of the CDR3: TGTGCCAGCAGCTTGGACGGGACAGGGTCAATCTGGGGCTACACCTTC. As protein: CASSLDGTGSIWGYTF.

The chain recombines TRBV28 with TRBJ2-7, with TRBD1 matching 9 bases. The V gene's germline CDR1 is MDHEN and CDR2 SYDVKM. The CDR3 is made up of 15 amino acids. The V and J ends lost 0 bases and 5 bases, in that order; junction bases with no gene match: 5. CDR3 sequence (DNA): TGTGCCAGCAGTTTATGGGGGGACAGGGCCCACGAGCAGTACTTC. Amino acids: CASSLWGDRAHEQYF.

The rearrangement joins TRBV6-1 to TRBJ1-4; D not certain. The CDR3 spans 15 residues. The germline V gene encodes CDR1 MNHNS and CDR2 SASEGT. The germline V and J ends were trimmed by 4 bases and 1 base, with 10 bases remaining between them. CDR3 region: CASSGRRGTNEKLFF. CDR3 DNA sequence: TGTGCCAGCAGTGGCCGGCGGGGAACTAATGAAAAACTGTTTTTT.

This chain joins TRBV5-1 and TRBJ1-1; tentative D call: TRBD1 (6 bases). V was clipped by 0 bases and J by 4 bases, with 10 bases between them. This CDR3 contains 14 residues. Germline V gives CDR1 SGHRS, CDR2 YFSETQ. CDR3 loop: CASSLGRGRTEAFF. CDR3 DNA: TGCGCCAGCAGCTTGGGCAGGGGTCGCACTGAAGCTTTCTTT.

The CDR3 spells CSVAGTEGEKLFF. The CDR3 DNA is TGCAGCGTGGCCGGGACGGAGGGGGAAAAACTGTTTTTT. This chain connects TRBV29-1 to TRBJ1-4, with a possible D match to TRBD1 (5 bases). The CDR3 is 13 residues long. Trimming took 6 bases from V and 8 from J, leaving 16 bases between them. Per the germline V gene, CDR1 is SQVTM and CDR2 is ANQGSEA.

The genes are TRBV4-2 and TRBJ1-1; D call uncertain. The germline V gene encodes CDR1 LGHNA and CDR2 YNFKEQ. The CDR3 sequence is 14 residues long. V was pared by 1 base and J by 6 bases, with 12 bases between. The CDR3 sequence is CASSQVGEGSEAFF. In DNA, the CDR3 is TGTGCCAGCAGCCAAGTTGGGGAGGGATCTGAAGCTTTCTTT.

In its sample, this clone was seen a few times. This sample also contains other DNA sequences that code for the same CDR3. V is TRBV28 and J is TRBJ1-1; unclear D gene. This CDR3 has 14 amino acids. V was clipped by 3 bases and J by 2 bases, with 10 bases between them. Germline V lookup: CDR1 MDHEN, CDR2 SYDVKM. The CDR3 bases are TGTGCCAGCAGTTTGGGCCAGAAAAACACTGAAGCTTTCTTT. Residues: CASSLGQKNTEAFF.

The chain uses TRBV18 and TRBJ2-1; D is possibly TRBD1 (6 bases). The CDR3 has 16 residues. Per the germline V gene, CDR1 is KGHSH and CDR2 is LQKENI. Trimming left V 1 base short and J 6 bases short, with 16 bases between. The CDR3 DNA follows: TGTGCCAGCTCACCACTCGCAGGGACAACACTCAATGAGCAGTTCTTC. Translating it yields CASSPLAGTTLNEQFF. The whole variable domain, filled in from reference TRBV18 and TRBJ2-1, reads NAGVMQNPRHLVRRRGQEARLRCSPMKGHSHVYWYRQLPEEGLKFMVYLQKENIIDESGMPKERFSAEFPKEGPSILRIQQVVRGDSAAYFCASSPLAGTTLNEQFFGPGTRLTVL.

The V gene is TRBV4-1, the J gene TRBJ2-4; 7 positions agree with TRBD1. CDR1 and CDR2 (germline): MGHRA, YSYEKL. This CDR3 has 14 amino acids. V gave up 3 bases and J gave up 8 bases; unmatched junction bases: 7. The CDR3 sequence is CASSHPRQGYIQYF. CDR3 sequence (DNA): TGCGCCAGCAGCCACCCTAGACAGGGATACATTCAGTACTTC.

This clone was counted a single time. The chain combines TRBV7-9 with TRBJ2-7; D ambiguous. Germline CDR1 is SEHNR and CDR2 is FQNEAQ (reference sequence). With 3 bases removed from V and 2 bases from J, the gap between germline ends came to 8 bases. The CDR3 covers 13 residues. This chain's CDR3 is CASSLQETYEQYF. The CDR3 DNA follows: TGTGCCAGCAGCTTGCAGGAAACCTACGAGCAGTACTTC.

This chain links TRBV29-1 with TRBJ2-3; no clear D. Trimming shortened V by 6 bases and J by 5 bases, and 9 bases separated the two germline ends. Germline CDR1 reads SQVTM; CDR2 reads ANQGSEA. CDR3 length: 11 amino acids. The CDR3 DNA follows: TGCAGCGTCCCCTTCGGAGATACGCAGTATTTT. Amino acids: CSVPFGDTQYF.

V usage is TRBV7-9 and J usage is TRBJ2-2; 8 nucleotides align to TRBD1. In germline, CDR1 is SEHNR, CDR2 FQNEAQ (reference sequence). The CDR3 is 14 amino acids. Trimming took 8 bases from V and 6 from J; bases not matched to a gene: 8. CDR3 sequence (DNA): TGTGCCAGCGCGACAGGGGTGAAAGCCGGGGAGCTGTTTTTT. Its translation: CASATGVKAGELFF.

This clone was seen only a few times. The CDR3 spells CSVGDRGFLEAFF. CDR3 bases: TGCAGCGTGGGGGACAGGGGTTTTCTTGAAGCTTTCTTT. This chain links TRBV29-1 with TRBJ1-1; 10 nucleotides match TRBD1. CDR1 is SQVTM and CDR2 is ANQGSEA in the germline V gene. The V gene end was trimmed by 6 bases and the J gene end by 7 bases; junction bases not matched to a gene: 8. The CDR3 is 13 amino acids.

This clone was counted between two and nine times. The V and J genes are TRBV7-2 and TRBJ1-2; the D gene is possibly TRBD1 (5 bases). The CDR3 extends over 13 amino acids. Trimming shortened V by 6 bases and J by 3 bases, and 11 bases separated the two germline ends. CDR1 SGHTA and CDR2 FQGNSA come from the germline V gene. CDR3 DNA: TGTGCCAGCAGTATTGACAGTCACTATGGCTACACCTTC. This gives the protein CASSIDSHYGYTF.

The rearrangement links TRBV7-9 to TRBJ2-7; D possibly corresponds to TRBD1 (5 bases). The germline V gene has CDR1 SEHNR and CDR2 FQNEAQ (reference sequence). The CDR3 consists of 13 residues. The germline V and J ends were trimmed by 0 bases and 6 bases, with 9 bases remaining between them. Written as DNA, the CDR3 is TGTGCCAGCAGCTTAGCCCAGGGTGCCGAGCAGTACTTC. Its protein is CASSLAQGAEQYF.

The chain has TRBV2 and TRBJ2-7, with 10 bases that match TRBD1. This CDR3 region has 13 residues. The germline CDR1 and CDR2 sequences are SNHLY and FYNNEI. V trimming: 4 bases; J trimming: 4 bases; junction bases outside the gene matches: 1. The CDR3 reads CASSGTGGYEQYF. DNA of the CDR3: TGTGCCAGCAGTGGGACAGGGGGTTACGAGCAGTACTTC.

The V gene is TRBV6-1, the J gene TRBJ2-5; perhaps TRBD1 as D (8 bases). Between the trimmed V and J ends, which lost 8 bases and 4 bases, there was a span of 20 bases. There are 15 residues in the CDR3. Germline V CDR1 and CDR2: MNHNS, SASEGT. This CDR3 reads CASQSGQGGGETQYF. CDR3 nucleotides: TGTGCCAGCCAAAGTGGACAGGGCGGGGGAGAGACCCAGTACTTC.

The DNA of the CDR3 is TGCAGCGTTGTTCGCGGTCCCGGGGAGCTGTTTTTT. This encodes CSVVRGPGELFF. The chain links TRBV29-1 to TRBJ2-2, with no clear D. The V gene's germline CDR1 is SQVTM and CDR2 ANQGSEA. This CDR3 has 12 residues. V shed 4 bases and J shed 6 bases, with 9 bases lying between them.